A selection of T cell receptor beta chains follows, all from one sample in a study of Tregs in tolerant kidney transplant recipients. The table came from immunoSEQ multiplex PCR; TCRdb's copy has only in-frame clones and leaves some out. This sample has some 66,000 clones; approximately 92% occur once, and the top ten carry 10% to 11%. The input for sequencing was CD8+ T cells from blood, taken before the transplant. The receptors come from a human donor who received a combined kidney and bone marrow transplant. Each CDR3 is given with its conserved first and last residue. The D gene is left open where the match is weak. Some rows have no size entry. The others give once, few or many, or a class for an expanded clone.

d_call | j_call | v_call | clone_size | cdr3_nt | cdr3_aa
. | TRBJ2-3 | TRBV30 | . | TGTGCCTGGGACTACACAGATACGCAGTATTTT | CAWDYTDTQYF
. | TRBJ1-1 | TRBV7-2 | . | TGTGCCAGCAGTGACAGCCCCTGGGCTGAAGCTTTCTTT | CASSDSPWAEAFF
TRBD2 | TRBJ2-1 | TRBV6-5 | . | TGTGCCAGCAGTATTCTAGCGGGAGAACACAATGAGCAGTTCTTC | CASSILAGEHNEQFF
TRBD1 | TRBJ1-2 | TRBV4-2 | . | TGTGCCAGCAGCCAAGCGAAAACAGGGGGCTATGGCTACACCTTC | CASSQAKTGGYGYTF
TRBD1 | TRBJ1-5 | TRBV2 | few | TGTGCCAGCAGTGATCGACAGGGGCGCCAGCCCCAGCATTTT | CASSDRQGRQPQHF
. | TRBJ1-5 | TRBV5-1 | . | TGCGCCAGCAGTTACACAGGGAGTGGCAATCAGCCCCAGCATTTT | CASSYTGSGNQPQHF
TRBD2 | TRBJ2-2 | TRBV27 | . | TGTGCCAGCAGCGTGCTCACCGGGGGGTTGTTTTTT | CASSVLTGGLFF
TRBD2 | TRBJ2-3 | TRBV6-4 | . | TGTGCCAGCAGCCGCGGGACTAGCGGAGGCACAGATACGCAGTATTTT | CASSRGTSGGTDTQYF
. | TRBJ2-2 | TRBV7-9 | . | TGTGCCAGCAGCCCACCGCGGGACGGGAACACCGGGGAGCTGTTTTTT | CASSPPRDGNTGELFF
. | TRBJ2-1 | TRBV4-1 | . | TGCGCCAGCAGCCAAGGGGGTTTTGGAGGCAATGAGCAGTTCTTC | CASSQGGFGGNEQFF
TRBD1 | TRBJ1-1 | TRBV5-1 | few | TGCGCCAGCAGATCGGACAGGGATTTATTGGAAGCTTTCTTT | CASRSDRDLLEAFF
TRBD1 | TRBJ2-3 | TRBV28 | once | TGTGCCAGCAGTTTCCCAGGGACAGGGGCCCCAGATACGCAGTATTTT | CASSFPGTGAPDTQYF
TRBD2 | TRBJ2-3 | TRBV5-1 | . | TGCGCCAGCAGCTGGACTAGCGGGGGGGCAGGAGATACGCAGTATTTT | CASSWTSGGAGDTQYF
. | TRBJ2-6 | TRBV7-3 | . | TGTGCCAGCAGACCCGACAGGCCCGACTCTGGGGCCAACGTCCTGACTTTC | CASRPDRPDSGANVLTF
. | TRBJ2-7 | TRBV7-9 | . | TGTGCCAGCAGCTTAGGGGAGAGGGTCTCCTACGAGCAGTACTTC | CASSLGERVSYEQYF
TRBD1 | TRBJ1-4 | TRBV2 | few | TGTGCCAGCAGCGAGGGACAGGGCCCAACTAATGAAAAACTGTTTTTT | CASSEGQGPTNEKLFF
. | TRBJ2-7 | TRBV4-1 | . | TGCGCCAGCAGCCAAGTCACAGGGTACGCCGGCGAGCAGTACTTC | CASSQVTGYAGEQYF
TRBD1 | TRBJ2-6 | TRBV10-3 | . | TGTGCCATCAATGGCAGGGGGCGCGGTGGGGCCAACGTCCTGACTTTC | CAINGRGRGGANVLTF
. | TRBJ1-2 | TRBV27 | . | TGTGCCAGCAGCTACCAGGGGAACTATGGCTACACCTTC | CASSYQGNYGYTF
TRBD1 | TRBJ1-1 | TRBV9 | once | TGTGCCAGCAGCGGGACAGGGGTCACTGAAGCTTTCTTT | CASSGTGVTEAFF
TRBD1 | TRBJ2-7 | TRBV5-1 | once | TGCGCCAGCACCCATTTGCAGGGGGATACCTACGAGCAGTACTTC | CASTHLQGDTYEQYF
TRBD2 | TRBJ2-1 | TRBV9 | . | TGTGCCAGCAGCGAACGACTAGCGGGATCCTACAATGAGCAGTTCTTC | CASSERLAGSYNEQFF
. | TRBJ2-1 | TRBV20-1 | . | TGCAGTGCTAGCCTAAACAATGAGCAGTTCTTC | CSASLNNEQFF
. | TRBJ2-5 | TRBV9 | . | TGTGCCAGCAGCGTAGGCGGGGGCGCTTCCCAAGAGACCCAGTACTTC | CASSVGGGASQETQYF
. | TRBJ2-3 | TRBV14 | . | TGTGCCAGCAGCCGGTATCCAGGCTTCACAGATACGCAGTATTTT | CASSRYPGFTDTQYF
. | TRBJ1-2 | TRBV7-8 | . | TGTGCCAGCAGCACCCCGAGAGCCTATGGCTACACCTTC | CASSTPRAYGYTF
. | TRBJ1-2 | TRBV27 | . | TGTGCCAGCAGTTTATCGCCAGGGTTGGGTGGCTACACCTTC | CASSLSPGLGGYTF
TRBD1 | TRBJ2-2 | TRBV7-9 | . | TGTGCCAGCAGCCCTAGACAGGGGATGACCGGGGAGCTGTTTTTT | CASSPRQGMTGELFF
TRBD1 | TRBJ1-6 | TRBV27 | . | TGTGCCAGCAGGACGACAGGGTTCTCACCCCTCCACTTT | CASRTTGFSPLHF
TRBD1 | TRBJ1-1 | TRBV4-1 | . | TGCGCCAGCAGCGGGACAGGGGGCGTGAACACTGAAGCTTTCTTT | CASSGTGGVNTEAFF
. | TRBJ1-1 | TRBV19 | . | TGTGCCAGTAGTATCTATACTGAAGCTTTCTTT | CASSIYTEAFF
TRBD2 | TRBJ2-3 | TRBV27 | . | TGTGCCAGCAGTCCATCTAGCGGGGAAATCACAGATACGCAGTATTTT | CASSPSSGEITDTQYF
TRBD1 | TRBJ1-2 | TRBV11-2 | . | TGTGCCAGCAGCTCTCACAGGGGGGTTGGCACCTTC | CASSSHRGVGTF
. | TRBJ1-4 | TRBV19 | . | TGTGCCAGTAGTATAGATGGGGGGAAACTGTTTTTT | CASSIDGGKLFF
TRBD2 | TRBJ2-7 | TRBV28 | . | TGTGCCAGCAGTTTTCGGGGGGGCCTTTTCTACGAGCAGTACTTC | CASSFRGGLFYEQYF
TRBD1 | TRBJ1-5 | TRBV10-2 | . | TGCGCCAGCAGGTCCGGGACAGGAGGAGATCAGCCCCAGCATTTT | CASRSGTGGDQPQHF
. | TRBJ1-2 | TRBV11-2 | . | TGTGCCAGCAGCTTAGTACAGGAGGGCTACACCTTC | CASSLVQEGYTF
TRBD2 | TRBJ2-1 | TRBV9 | . | TGTGCCAGCAGCGTAGAGGCTAGCGGGAGCGATGAGCAGTTCTTC | CASSVEASGSDEQFF
. | TRBJ2-7 | TRBV4-3 | . | TGCGCCAGCAGCCAAGATCGCAGGGGGACTTACGAGCAGTACTTC | CASSQDRRGTYEQYF
TRBD2 | TRBJ2-7 | TRBV6-4 | . | TGTGCCAGGCCGGTGAAAGGGAGGGCCTACGAGCAGTACTTC | CARPVKGRAYEQYF
. | TRBJ1-6 | TRBV4-1 | . | TGCGCCAGCAGCCAAGAAATCCCAGGATTGGGTTCACCCCTCCACTTT | CASSQEIPGLGSPLHF
. | TRBJ2-5 | TRBV25-1 | . | TGTGCCAGCAGTGAGCGAGGTTCACTAGAGACCCAGTACTTC | CASSERGSLETQYF
TRBD2 | TRBJ2-3 | TRBV29-1 | . | TGCAGCGCCGCTCTCGATGTGGGACTAGCGGGGATCGGCGGCGGGCAGTATTTT | CSAALDVGLAGIGGGQYF
TRBD1 | TRBJ1-2 | TRBV5-5 | . | TGTGCCAGCAGCTTAACAGGGGAGGGCTACACCTTC | CASSLTGEGYTF
. | TRBJ2-5 | TRBV29-1 | . | TGCAGCGTTGGGGGGGAAGAGACCCAGTACTTC | CSVGGEETQYF
. | TRBJ2-5 | TRBV9 | . | TGTGCCAGCAGCGCCTACCGGGACTCGAAGGGTCAGACCCAGTACTTC | CASSAYRDSKGQTQYF
. | TRBJ2-1 | TRBV5-4 | . | TGTGCCAGCAGCCTAGGCTACTCCGATGAGCAGTTCTTC | CASSLGYSDEQFF
TRBD1 | TRBJ2-7 | TRBV27 | . | TGTGCCAGCAGTTTAATACAGGGGGCTAATGAGCAGTACTTC | CASSLIQGANEQYF
TRBD1 | TRBJ2-7 | TRBV6-5 | . | TGTGCCAGCAGCACAGGGGTTGGCCCCTACGAGCAGTACTTC | CASSTGVGPYEQYF